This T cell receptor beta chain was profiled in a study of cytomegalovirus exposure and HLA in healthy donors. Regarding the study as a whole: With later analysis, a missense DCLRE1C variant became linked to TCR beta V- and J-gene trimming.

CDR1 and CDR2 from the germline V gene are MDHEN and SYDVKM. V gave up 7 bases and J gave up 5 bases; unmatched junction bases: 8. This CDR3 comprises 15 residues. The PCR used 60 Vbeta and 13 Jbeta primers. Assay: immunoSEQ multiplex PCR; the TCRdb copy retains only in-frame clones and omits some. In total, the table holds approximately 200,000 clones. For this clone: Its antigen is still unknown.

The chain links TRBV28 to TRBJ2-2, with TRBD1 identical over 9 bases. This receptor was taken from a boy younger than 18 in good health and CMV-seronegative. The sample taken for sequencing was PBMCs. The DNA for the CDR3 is TGTGCCAGCAACCCAAGGACAGGGGTAACCGGGGAGCTGTTTTTT. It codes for CASNPRTGVTGELFF.